This TCR beta chain was sequenced in a study of blood T cell repertoires in COVID-19. About the research overall: The United States, Italy and Spain supplied acute and convalescent COVID-19 samples. PBMCs, B-cell-depleted T cells, or T cells provided the cDNA or gDNA that made up the material.

As handled by the study authors: Amplification of reference gene primers was used by the study to estimate nucleated cell counts. Data came from immunoSEQ multiplex PCR; TCRdb stores just in-frame clones and leaves some out. V and J calls and clone size are those listed in that table; D and trimming were worked out from the DNA. The top ten clones hold about 12% of a sample with around 250,000 clones, roughly 82% of them seen once. Germline values: CDR1 MDHEN, CDR2 SYDVKM. The CDR3 consists of 15 residues. Trimming pared 6 bases from V and 5 bases from J, leaving 14 bases between. The source of this sequence is an elderly man with acute or convalescent COVID-19. The sequencing sample was made of peripheral blood. This chain connects TRBV28 to TRBJ1-6, with D possibly being TRBD1 (5 bases). The CDR3 nucleotides read TGTGCCAGCAGCCTACCGCGGGGCAATAATTCACCCCTCCACTTT. This gives the protein CASSLPRGNNSPLHF.